The subject of this entry is one T cell receptor beta chain. Its antigen is not identified. The CDR3 consists of 15 residues. Trimming removed 0 bases from V and 9 bases from J, with 16 bases in between. Germline V gene data show CDR1 as SGDLS and CDR2 as YYNGEE. Among the donors, all were Caucasian adults who lived in Nashville, Tennessee. The sample comes from a study of shared clonotypes between healthy human individuals. Sequencing used immunoSEQ multiplex PCR; TCRdb keeps in-frame clones, though not all of them. The sample includes approximately 640,000 clones, around 90% of them seen just once. General study points: Researchers sampled blood only, noting tissue repertoires likely differ. Relative to memory subsets, naive subsets generally showed larger estimated richness.

This chain links TRBV9 with TRBJ2-1; D is possibly TRBD2 (6 bases). The clonotype was recovered from a young man in good health. Some clones in this sample may be carry-over from other donors' samples. Sequenced: memory CD8+ T cells from PBMCs. Subset: CD45RO+ cells pooled with CCR7-negative TemRA cells. CDR3 amino acids: CASSVARTNHAEQFF. Written as DNA, the CDR3 is TGTGCCAGCAGCGTAGCGCGGACTAACCACGCTGAGCAGTTCTTC.